Below, 20 T cell receptor beta chains from the same sample are listed, as sequenced in a study of beta chain features in type 1 diabetes. The isolated RNA, all of it, was reverse transcribed, so expressed TCRB transcripts were what got sequenced. The table came from immunoSEQ multiplex PCR; TCRdb's copy has only in-frame clones and leaves some out. Among about 140,000 clones, roughly 7.2% were seen once, and the ten largest hold 1.3% to 1.5%. The sample was central memory CD4+ T cells from blood. These receptors were collected from a woman aged 25-40 years in good health.

The chain employs TRBV7-9 and TRBJ1-1, with D tentatively TRBD1 (5 bases). From germline, CDR1 is SEHNR and CDR2 FQNEAQ (reference sequence). The CDR3 contains 14 residues. Trimming removed 5 bases at V and 0 bases at J, with 10 bases between. The CDR3 is CASSPTDMNTEAFF. Here the CDR3 DNA reads TGTGCCAGCAGCCCGACAGACATGAACACTGAAGCTTTCTTT.

This clone was seen ten or more times. This chain uses TRBV19 with TRBJ2-1, with 7 bases lining up with TRBD2. Germline V gene data show CDR1 as LNHDA and CDR2 as SQIVND (reference sequence). This CDR3 contains 15 residues. J was trimmed by 6 bases and V by 3 bases; bases with no gene match: 8. The DNA for the CDR3 is TGTGCCAGTAGTATTCTAGCGGAGAAAGGCAATGAGCAGTTCTTC. Translated, it gives CASSILAEKGNEQFF.

V is TRBV18 and J is TRBJ1-2; TRBD1 matches 7 bases. Unmatched junction bases numbered 7, after V lost 3 bases and J lost 3 bases. The CDR3 has 15 residues. Germline lookup yields CDR1 KGHSH and CDR2 LQKENI. CDR3 DNA: TGTGCCAGCTCACCCCCCGGGACAGCGCACTATGGCTACACCTTC. Protein sequence: CASSPPGTAHYGYTF.

This clone was seen a handful of times. The chain employs TRBV6-6 and TRBJ2-2, with a possible D match to TRBD1 (5 bases). CDR3 length equals 14 residues. In germline, CDR1 is MNHNY, CDR2 SVGAGI (reference sequence). The germline V and J ends were trimmed by 6 bases and 1 base, with 9 bases remaining between them. This CDR3 reads CASRSDRNTGELFF. The CDR3 DNA is TGTGCCAGCAGGTCCGACAGGAACACCGGGGAGCTGTTTTTT.

CDR3 residues: CASSPVAGQQYF. CDR3 in DNA: TGTGCCAGCAGTCCCGTGGCAGGTCAGCAGTACTTC. The J gene is TRBJ2-7, the V gene TRBV6-6; the D is unclear. There are 12 residues in the CDR3. Between the trimmed V and J ends, which lost 5 bases and 8 bases, there was a span of 13 bases. Germline V gives CDR1 MNHNY, CDR2 SVGAGI (reference sequence).

This clone was seen more than once but under ten times. The chain couples TRBV18 to TRBJ2-7, with 13 bases aligning to TRBD2. The ends lost 5 bases at V and 4 bases at J; junction bases unmatched: 11. Germline CDR1 is KGHSH and CDR2 is LQKENI. CDR3 size: 17 residues. Written as DNA, the CDR3 is TGTGCCAGCTCAACAACTAGCGGGAGGGGCCGAAAATACGAGCAGTACTTC. This encodes CASSTTSGRGRKYEQYF.

A few counts support this clone. The V call is TRBV7-9, the J call TRBJ2-5, with 8 bases that match TRBD2. This CDR3 has 14 residues. Germline trimming cut 5 bases from V and 5 bases from J; bases unmatched to any gene: 7. Germline V lookup: CDR1 SEHNR, CDR2 FQNEAQ (reference sequence). The chain's CDR3 is CASSETSGWETQYF. The CDR3 nucleotides read TGTGCCAGCAGCGAAACTAGCGGATGGGAGACCCAGTACTTC.

The genes are TRBV11-2 and TRBJ2-1; 10 bases align to TRBD1. The ends lost 1 base at V and 6 bases at J; junction bases unmatched: 9. This CDR3 has 17 amino acids. Germline-derived CDR1 and CDR2 are SGHAT and FQNNGV. The CDR3 nucleotides read TGTGCCAGCAGCTTAGGTTCCGGGACAGGGGATGGCAATGAGCAGTTCTTC. Translated, it gives CASSLGSGTGDGNEQFF. Together with reference TRBV11-2 and TRBJ2-1, the CDR3 gives the full variable domain: EAGVAQSPRYKIIEKRQSVAFWCNPISGHATLYWYQQILGQGPKLLIQFQNNGVVDDSQLPKDRFSAERLKGVDSTLKIQPAKLEDSAVYLCASSLGSGTGDGNEQFFGPGTRLTVL.

This clone was counted a few times. The chain joins TRBV6-1 to TRBJ2-3; D ambiguous. Per germline, CDR1 MNHNS and CDR2 SASEGT. The CDR3 sequence is 13 residues long. The germline V and J ends were trimmed by 7 bases and 2 bases, with 10 bases remaining between them. CDR3 sequence reads: CASIRDSTDTQYF. For the CDR3, the DNA is TGTGCCAGCATACGCGACTCCACAGATACGCAGTATTTT.

This clone has only a few counts. J is TRBJ2-3 and V is TRBV10-3, with D possibly TRBD2 on 6 matching bases. The CDR3 extends over 15 amino acids. V dropped 8 bases and J dropped 1 base, with 16 bases sitting between them. CDR1 and CDR2 (germline): ENHRY, SYGVKD. The CDR3 spells CAIRRSGDGTDTQYF. The CDR3 nucleotides read TGTGCCATCCGGCGCTCGGGGGACGGCACAGATACGCAGTATTTT.

Concerning this clone itself: The junction does not match germline at one end; this may be a read error. The rearrangement uses TRBV7-7 and TRBJ2-5; TRBD1 is a possible D gene (6 bases). The CDR3 covers 14 residues. The germline gives CDR1 SSHAT, CDR2 FNYEAQ (reference sequence). CDR3 protein: CASSLGTLQETQYF. The CDR3, as DNA: TGTGCTAGCAGCCTCGGGACACTACAAGAGACCCAGTACTTC.

V and J are TRBV5-1 and TRBJ2-3; 7 positions agree with TRBD2. The CDR3 is 15 residues long. Losses at the gene ends were 4 bases for V and 5 bases for J; bases not matched to a gene: 10. CDR1 and CDR2 (germline): SGHRS, YFSETQ. CDR3 residues: CASSQTKASGDTQYF. In nucleotides, the CDR3 is TGCGCCAGCAGCCAAACTAAGGCTAGCGGAGATACGCAGTATTTT.

The V call is TRBV5-5, the J call TRBJ1-1; perhaps TRBD1 as D (6 bases). The CDR3 consists of 13 residues. Looked up from germline, CDR1 is SGHKS and CDR2 is YYEKEE (reference sequence). Trimming removed 6 bases from V and 3 bases from J, with 12 bases in between. The DNA for the CDR3 is TGTGCCAGCATCGAAACAGGGTACACTGAAGCTTTCTTT. This gives the protein CASIETGYTEAFF.

This clone is classed as medium-sized. The chain combines TRBV4-2 with TRBJ2-1, with D uncertain. The CDR3 covers 15 residues. CDR1 and CDR2 from the germline V gene are LGHNA and YNFKEQ. V lost 0 bases, J lost 0 bases, and 6 bases lay in between. CDR3 DNA: TGTGCCAGCAGCCAAGATGGCGGCTCCTACAATGAGCAGTTCTTC. This codes for CASSQDGGSYNEQFF.

This clone was recorded a few times. CDR3 loop: CASSLARGSNIQYF. The CDR3 DNA reads TGTGCCAGCAGCTTAGCCCGGGGTTCAAACATTCAGTACTTC. The V and J genes are TRBV7-2 and TRBJ2-4; a weak D match, TRBD2 (5 bases). The CDR3 runs to 14 residues. Trimming took 0 bases from V and 6 from J, leaving 9 bases between them. Germline V lookup: CDR1 SGHTA, CDR2 FQGNSA.

The gene calls are TRBV27 and TRBJ2-7; 9 bases fit TRBD1. The CDR3 totals 19 residues. Germline CDR1 is MNHEY and CDR2 is SMNVEV (reference sequence). The trim removed 5 bases at V and 3 bases at J, leaving 20 bases unmatched. The CDR3 nucleotides are TGTGCCAGCAGTCAATCGCCCCACCTTTGGACAGGGGTGGTCTACGAGCAGTACTTC. Translation gives CASSQSPHLWTGVVYEQYF.

This clone was observed a handful of times. This chain links TRBV14 with TRBJ2-2; D possibly corresponds to TRBD1 (6 bases). Germline V lookup: CDR1 SGHDN, CDR2 FVKESK. This CDR3 comprises 14 residues. Trimming shortened V by 6 bases and J by 1 base, and 9 bases separated the two germline ends. CDR3 nucleotide sequence: TGTGCCAGCAGATACAGGGTGAACACCGGGGAGCTGTTTTTT. Amino acids: CASRYRVNTGELFF.

The chain joins TRBV6-5 to TRBJ2-7; the D gene is possibly TRBD1 (6 bases). The CDR3 is 15 amino acids. Per the germline V gene, CDR1 is MNHEY and CDR2 is SVGAGI. Trimming left V 0 bases short and J 5 bases short, with 14 bases between. Here the CDR3 reads CASSYSPGAGNEQYF. The CDR3 DNA sequence: TGTGCCAGCAGTTACTCTCCAGGGGCAGGAAACGAGCAGTACTTC.

This chain connects TRBV5-6 to TRBJ1-2; 7 positions match TRBD1. The CDR3 contains 15 residues. With 2 bases clipped from V and 7 bases from J, the junction kept 11 bases outside the gene matches. CDR1 and CDR2 (germline): SGHDT, YYEEEE. CDR3 DNA: TGTGCCAGCAGCTTACCCGGACAGGCCTACGGTGGCTACACCTTC. Protein: CASSLPGQAYGGYTF. Based on the CDR3 plus reference TRBV5-6 and TRBJ1-2, the full variable domain is DAGVTQSPTHLIKTRGQQVTLRCSPKSGHDTVSWYQQALGQGPQFIFQYYEEEERQRGNFPDRFSGHQFPNYSSELNVNALLLGDSALYLCASSLPGQAYGGYTFGSGTRLTVV.

This clone was picked up a small number of times. The chain has TRBV9 and TRBJ2-1, with 9 bases that match TRBD1. The trim removed 4 bases at V and 4 bases at J, leaving 6 bases unmatched. The CDR3 extends over 15 amino acids. Germline V gives CDR1 SGDLS, CDR2 YYNGEE. CDR3 residues: CASSLRDRAYNEQFF. The CDR3 DNA sequence: TGTGCCAGCAGCCTCCGGGACAGGGCGTACAATGAGCAGTTCTTC.